A single sample is the source of the 2 T cell receptor beta chains below, sequenced in a study of early T cells in non-severe SARS-CoV-2 infection (dated by TCRdb to the early 2020s). Libraries were built with 5' RACE. The sequencing machine was a NextSeq 500. TCRdb redid the processing of the public reads, applying fastp at Q25 and MiXCR, and retained in-frame beta chains. When rows share a CDR3 protein, they turn into one entry using the most common DNA and genes. Present in this sample are tens of thousands of distinct CDR3 sequences, about 14% of which were seen just once. The ten largest clones take up under 4% of the sample. The sample taken for sequencing was whole blood. The receptor set was obtained from an adult who was a healthcare worker with PCR-confirmed SARS-CoV-2 infection or an uninfected control (not recorded which).

The chain joins TRBV28 to TRBJ1-4; D unclear. Germline CDR1 MDHEN, CDR2 SYDVKM. The V and J ends lost 8 bases and 8 bases respectively, with 12 bases between them. This CDR3 spans 12 amino acids. The CDR3 nucleotides are TGTGCCAGCGGAGACCCGGGGGAAAAACTGTTTTTT. It encodes CASGDPGEKLFF. The full variable domain, with the rest looked up from reference TRBV28 and TRBJ1-4, is DVKVTQSSRYLVKRTGEKVFLECVQDMDHENMFWYRQDPGLGLRLIYFSYDVKMKEKGDIPEGYSVSREKKERFSLILESASTNQTSMYLCASGDPGEKLFFGSGTQLSVL.

This clonotype appeared a few times. The chain joins TRBV6-5 to TRBJ2-7; D remains unclear. The CDR3 runs 15 residues. Germline V CDR1 and CDR2: MNHEY, SVGAGI. Trimming shortened V by 2 bases and J by 0 bases, and 11 bases separated the two germline ends. The CDR3 reads CASSYGSGRSYEQYF. For the CDR3, the DNA is TGTGCCAGCAGTTACGGGTCGGGTCGCTCCTACGAGCAGTACTTC.